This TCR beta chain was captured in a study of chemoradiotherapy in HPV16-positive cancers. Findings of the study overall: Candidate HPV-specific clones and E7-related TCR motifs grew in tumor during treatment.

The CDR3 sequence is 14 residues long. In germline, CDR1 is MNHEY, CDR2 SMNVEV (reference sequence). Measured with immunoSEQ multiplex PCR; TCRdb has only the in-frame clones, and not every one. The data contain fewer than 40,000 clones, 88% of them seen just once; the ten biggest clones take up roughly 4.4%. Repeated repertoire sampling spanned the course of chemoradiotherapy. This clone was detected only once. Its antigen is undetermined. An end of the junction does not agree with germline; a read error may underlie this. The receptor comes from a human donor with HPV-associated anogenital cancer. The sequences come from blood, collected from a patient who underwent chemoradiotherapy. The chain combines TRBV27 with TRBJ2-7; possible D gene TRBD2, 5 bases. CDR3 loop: CASRSLAGSFEQYF. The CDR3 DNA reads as TGTGCCAGCCGATCCCTGGCGGGCTCCTTCGAGCAGTACTTC.